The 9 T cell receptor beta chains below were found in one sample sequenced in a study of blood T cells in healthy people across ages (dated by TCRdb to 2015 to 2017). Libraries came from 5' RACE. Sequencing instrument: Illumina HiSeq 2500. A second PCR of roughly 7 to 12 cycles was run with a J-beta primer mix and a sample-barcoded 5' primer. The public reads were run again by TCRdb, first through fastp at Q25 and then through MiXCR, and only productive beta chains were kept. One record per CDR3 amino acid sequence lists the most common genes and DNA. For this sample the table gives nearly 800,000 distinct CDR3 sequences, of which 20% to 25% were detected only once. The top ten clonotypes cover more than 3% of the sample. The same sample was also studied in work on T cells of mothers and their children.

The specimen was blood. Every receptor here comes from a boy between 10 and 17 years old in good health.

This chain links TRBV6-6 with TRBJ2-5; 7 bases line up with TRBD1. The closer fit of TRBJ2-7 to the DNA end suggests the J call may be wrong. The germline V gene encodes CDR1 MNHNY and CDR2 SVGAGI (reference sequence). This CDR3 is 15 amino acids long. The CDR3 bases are TGTGCCAGCAGTTACTCGACGCAGGGGGCCTACGAGCAGTACTTC. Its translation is CASSYSTQGAYEQYF.

DNA of the CDR3: TGTGCCAGCAGCCTAGATATCCCGGGACAACTAGCCAAAAACATTCAGTACTTC. It is translated as CASSLDIPGQLAKNIQYF. This chain joins TRBV27 and TRBJ2-4; D perhaps matches TRBD1 (6 bases). Trimming removed 6 bases from V and 0 bases from J, with 21 bases in between. There are 18 residues in the CDR3. Germline V gene data show CDR1 as MNHEY and CDR2 as SMNVEV (reference sequence).

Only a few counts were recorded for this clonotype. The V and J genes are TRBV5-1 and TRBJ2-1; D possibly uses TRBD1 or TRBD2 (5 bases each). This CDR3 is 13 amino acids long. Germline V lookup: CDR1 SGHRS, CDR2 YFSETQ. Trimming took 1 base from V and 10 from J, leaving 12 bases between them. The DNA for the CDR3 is TGCGCCAGCAGCTTGCGCAGGGAGCTAGAGCAGTTCTTC. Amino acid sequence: CASSLRRELEQFF.

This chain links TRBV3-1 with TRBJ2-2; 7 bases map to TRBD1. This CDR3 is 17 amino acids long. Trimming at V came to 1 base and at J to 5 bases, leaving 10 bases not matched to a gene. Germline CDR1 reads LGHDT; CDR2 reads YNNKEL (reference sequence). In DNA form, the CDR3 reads TGTGCCAGCAGCCAAGTAGCCGGGACAGAGATGACCGGGGAGCTGTTTTTT. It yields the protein CASSQVAGTEMTGELFF.

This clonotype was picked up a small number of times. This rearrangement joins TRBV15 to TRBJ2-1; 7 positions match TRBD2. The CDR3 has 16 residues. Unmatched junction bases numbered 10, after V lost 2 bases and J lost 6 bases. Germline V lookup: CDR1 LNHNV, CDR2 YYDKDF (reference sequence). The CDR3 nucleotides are TGTGCCACCAGCAGATCTAGCGGATACCGGGGCAATGAGCAGTTCTTC. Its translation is CATSRSSGYRGNEQFF.

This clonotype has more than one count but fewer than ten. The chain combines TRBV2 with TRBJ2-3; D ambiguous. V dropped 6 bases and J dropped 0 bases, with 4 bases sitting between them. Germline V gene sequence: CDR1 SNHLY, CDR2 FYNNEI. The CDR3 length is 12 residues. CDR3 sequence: CASRRSTDTQYF. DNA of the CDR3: TGTGCCAGCAGGCGCAGCACAGATACGCAGTATTTT.

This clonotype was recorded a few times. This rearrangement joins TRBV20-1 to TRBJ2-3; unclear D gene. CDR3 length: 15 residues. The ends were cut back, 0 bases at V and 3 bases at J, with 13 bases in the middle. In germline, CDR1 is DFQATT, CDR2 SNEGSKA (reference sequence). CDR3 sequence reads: CSARDVASSTDTQYF. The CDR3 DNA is TGCAGTGCTAGAGATGTAGCTTCCTCAACAGATACGCAGTATTTT.

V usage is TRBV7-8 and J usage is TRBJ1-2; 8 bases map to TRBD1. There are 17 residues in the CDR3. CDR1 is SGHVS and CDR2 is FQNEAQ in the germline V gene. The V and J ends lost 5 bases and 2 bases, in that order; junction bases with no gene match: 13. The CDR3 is CASSRLQMTGENYGYTF. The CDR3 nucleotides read TGTGCCAGCAGCCGTCTCCAGATGACAGGGGAGAACTATGGCTACACCTTC. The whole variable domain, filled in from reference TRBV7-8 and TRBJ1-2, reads GAGVSQSPRYKVAKRGQDVALRCDPISGHVSLFWYQQALGQGPEFLTYFQNEAQLDKSGLPSDRFFAERPEGSVSTLKIQRTQQEDSAVYLCASSRLQMTGENYGYTFGSGTRLTVV.

This CDR3 is CASSVWSGNEKLFF. The CDR3 DNA is TGCGCCAGCAGCGTATGGAGTGGGAATGAAAAACTGTTTTTT. The chain links TRBV4-3 to TRBJ1-4; no definite D call. Between the trimmed V and J ends, which lost 5 bases and 5 bases, there was a span of 12 bases. The CDR3 has 14 residues. Germline CDR1 is LGHNA and CDR2 is YSLEER.